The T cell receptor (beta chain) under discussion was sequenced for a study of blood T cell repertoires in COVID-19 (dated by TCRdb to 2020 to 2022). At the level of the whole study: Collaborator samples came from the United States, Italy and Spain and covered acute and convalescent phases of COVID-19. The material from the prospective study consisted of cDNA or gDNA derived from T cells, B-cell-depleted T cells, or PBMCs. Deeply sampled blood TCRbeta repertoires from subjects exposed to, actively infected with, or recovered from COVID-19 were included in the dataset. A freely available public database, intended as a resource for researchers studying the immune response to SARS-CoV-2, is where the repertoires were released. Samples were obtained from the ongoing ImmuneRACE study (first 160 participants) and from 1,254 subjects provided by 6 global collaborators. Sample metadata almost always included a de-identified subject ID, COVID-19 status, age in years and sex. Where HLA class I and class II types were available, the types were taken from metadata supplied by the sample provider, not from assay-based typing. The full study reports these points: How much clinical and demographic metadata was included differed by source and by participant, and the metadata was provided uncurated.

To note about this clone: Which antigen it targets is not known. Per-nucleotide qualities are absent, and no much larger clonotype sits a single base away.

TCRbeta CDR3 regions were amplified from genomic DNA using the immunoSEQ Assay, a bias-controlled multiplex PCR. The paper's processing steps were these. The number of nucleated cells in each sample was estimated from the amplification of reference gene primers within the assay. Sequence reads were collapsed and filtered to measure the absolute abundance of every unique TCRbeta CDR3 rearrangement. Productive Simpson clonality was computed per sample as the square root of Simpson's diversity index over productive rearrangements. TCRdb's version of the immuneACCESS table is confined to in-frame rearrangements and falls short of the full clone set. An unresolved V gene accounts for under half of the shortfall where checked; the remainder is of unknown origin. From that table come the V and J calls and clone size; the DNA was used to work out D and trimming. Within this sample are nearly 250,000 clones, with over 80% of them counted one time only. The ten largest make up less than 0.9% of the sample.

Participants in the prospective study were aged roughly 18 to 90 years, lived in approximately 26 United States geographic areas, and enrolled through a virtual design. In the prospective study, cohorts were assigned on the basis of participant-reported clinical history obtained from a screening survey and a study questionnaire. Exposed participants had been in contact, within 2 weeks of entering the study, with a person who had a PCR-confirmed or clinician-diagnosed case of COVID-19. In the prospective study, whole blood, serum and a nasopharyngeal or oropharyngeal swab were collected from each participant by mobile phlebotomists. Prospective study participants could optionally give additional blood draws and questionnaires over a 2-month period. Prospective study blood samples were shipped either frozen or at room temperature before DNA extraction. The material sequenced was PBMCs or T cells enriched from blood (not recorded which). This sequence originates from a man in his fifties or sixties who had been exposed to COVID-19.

The CDR3 reads as follows: CASTNRQGAGETQYF. DNA sequence: TGCGCCAGCACTAATCGACAGGGGGCTGGGGAGACCCAGTACTTC. The rearranged segments are TRBV5-1 and TRBJ2-5; 10 nucleotides in the junction match TRBD1. According to the germline V gene, CDR1 reads SGHRS and CDR2 reads YFSETQ. V is pruned by 6 bases and J by 5 bases, leaving 10 bases of the junction without a gene match. The CDR3 sequence holds 15 residues, the cysteine and phenylalanine included. The CDR3 DNA has 45 bases and is translated from base 1.